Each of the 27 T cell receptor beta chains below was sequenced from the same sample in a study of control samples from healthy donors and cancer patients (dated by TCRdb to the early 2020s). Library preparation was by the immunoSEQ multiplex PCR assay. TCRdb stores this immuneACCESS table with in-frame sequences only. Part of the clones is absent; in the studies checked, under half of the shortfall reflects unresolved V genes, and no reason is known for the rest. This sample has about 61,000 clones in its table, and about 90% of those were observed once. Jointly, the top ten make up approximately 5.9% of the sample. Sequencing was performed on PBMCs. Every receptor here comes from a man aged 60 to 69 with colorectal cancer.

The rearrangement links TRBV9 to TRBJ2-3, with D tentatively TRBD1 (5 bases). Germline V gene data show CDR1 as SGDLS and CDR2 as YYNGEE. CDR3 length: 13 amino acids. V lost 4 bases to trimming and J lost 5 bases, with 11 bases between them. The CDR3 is CASSPQTEDTQYF. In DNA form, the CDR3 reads TGTGCCAGCAGCCCCCAGACAGAAGATACGCAGTATTTT.

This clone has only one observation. As DNA, the CDR3 is TGTGCCAGCAGACTAGACCCTAGCACAGATACGCAGTATTTT. As protein: CASRLDPSTDTQYF. The chain has TRBV6-5 and TRBJ2-3; a weak D match, TRBD2 (5 bases). Germline V CDR1 and CDR2: MNHEY, SVGAGI. This CDR3 comprises 14 residues. V was clipped by 6 bases and J by 0 bases, with 10 bases between them.

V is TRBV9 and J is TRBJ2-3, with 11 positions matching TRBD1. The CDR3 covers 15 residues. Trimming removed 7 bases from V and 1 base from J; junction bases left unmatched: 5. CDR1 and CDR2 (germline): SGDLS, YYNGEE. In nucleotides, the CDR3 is TGTGCCAGCGGTGGACAGGGGGCGGGCACAGATACGCAGTATTTT. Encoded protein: CASGGQGAGTDTQYF.

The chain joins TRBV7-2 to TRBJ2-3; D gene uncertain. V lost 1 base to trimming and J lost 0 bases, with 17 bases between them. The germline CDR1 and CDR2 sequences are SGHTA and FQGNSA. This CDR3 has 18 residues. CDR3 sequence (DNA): TGTGCCAGCAGCTTAGAGGTCCCCGGCCTTTCTAGCACAGATACGCAGTATTTT. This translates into CASSLEVPGLSSTDTQYF. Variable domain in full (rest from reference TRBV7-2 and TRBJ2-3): GAGVSQSPSNKVTEKGKDVELRCDPISGHTALYWYRQSLGQGLEFLIYFQGNSAPDKSGLPSDRFSAERTGGSVSTLTIQRTQQEDSAVYLCASSLEVPGLSSTDTQYFGPGTRLTVL.

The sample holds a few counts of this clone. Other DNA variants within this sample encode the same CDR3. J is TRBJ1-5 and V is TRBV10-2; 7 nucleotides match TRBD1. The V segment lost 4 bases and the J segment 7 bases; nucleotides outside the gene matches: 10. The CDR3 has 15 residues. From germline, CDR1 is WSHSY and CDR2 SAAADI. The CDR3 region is CASSGDRVREQPQHF. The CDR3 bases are TGCGCCAGCAGTGGCGACAGGGTACGTGAGCAGCCCCAGCATTTT.

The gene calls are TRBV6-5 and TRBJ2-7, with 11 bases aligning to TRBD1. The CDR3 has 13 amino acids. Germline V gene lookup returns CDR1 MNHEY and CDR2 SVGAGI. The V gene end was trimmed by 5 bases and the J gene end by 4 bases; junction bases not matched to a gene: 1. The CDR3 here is CASSRDRGYEQYF. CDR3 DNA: TGTGCCAGCAGTCGGGACAGGGGGTACGAGCAGTACTTC.

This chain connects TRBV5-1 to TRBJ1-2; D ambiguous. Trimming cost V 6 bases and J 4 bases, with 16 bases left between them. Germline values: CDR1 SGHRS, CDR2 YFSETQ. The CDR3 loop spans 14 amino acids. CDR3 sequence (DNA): TGCGCCAGCAAGGTTGATCCCACGTCCTATGGCTACACCTTC. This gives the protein CASKVDPTSYGYTF.

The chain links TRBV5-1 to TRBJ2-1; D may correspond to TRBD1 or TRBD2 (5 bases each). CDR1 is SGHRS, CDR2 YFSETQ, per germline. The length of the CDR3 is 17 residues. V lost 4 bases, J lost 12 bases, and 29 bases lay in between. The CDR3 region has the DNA TGCGCCAGCAGCCCCTCCCCAGGGCTAGCTAATATAGTAGGGCAGTTCTTC. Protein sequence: CASSPSPGLANIVGQFF.

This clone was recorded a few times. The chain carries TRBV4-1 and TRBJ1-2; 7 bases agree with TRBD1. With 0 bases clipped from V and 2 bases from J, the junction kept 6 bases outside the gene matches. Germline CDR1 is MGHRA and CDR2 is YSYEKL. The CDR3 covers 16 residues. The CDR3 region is CASSQETGQPNYGYTF. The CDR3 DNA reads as TGCGCCAGCAGCCAAGAAACGGGACAGCCGAACTATGGCTACACCTTC.

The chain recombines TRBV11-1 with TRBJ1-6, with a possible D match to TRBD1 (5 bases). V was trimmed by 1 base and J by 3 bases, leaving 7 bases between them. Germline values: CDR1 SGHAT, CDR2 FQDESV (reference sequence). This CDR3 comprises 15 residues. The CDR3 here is CASSLGDRYNSPLHF. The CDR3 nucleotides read TGTGCCAGCAGCTTAGGGGACCGCTATAATTCACCCCTCCACTTT.

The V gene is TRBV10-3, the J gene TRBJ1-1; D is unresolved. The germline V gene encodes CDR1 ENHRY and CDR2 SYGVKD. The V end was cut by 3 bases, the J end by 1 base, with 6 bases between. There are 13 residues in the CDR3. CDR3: CAISDHGNTEAFF. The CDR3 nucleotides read TGTGCCATCAGTGATCACGGGAACACTGAAGCTTTCTTT.

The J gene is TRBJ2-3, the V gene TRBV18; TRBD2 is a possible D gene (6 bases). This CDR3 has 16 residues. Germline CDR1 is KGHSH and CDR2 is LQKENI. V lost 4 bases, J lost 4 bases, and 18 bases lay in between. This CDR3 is CASSRSGPGSADTQYF. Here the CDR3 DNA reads TGTGCCAGCTCACGCAGCGGGCCAGGGTCGGCAGATACGCAGTATTTT.

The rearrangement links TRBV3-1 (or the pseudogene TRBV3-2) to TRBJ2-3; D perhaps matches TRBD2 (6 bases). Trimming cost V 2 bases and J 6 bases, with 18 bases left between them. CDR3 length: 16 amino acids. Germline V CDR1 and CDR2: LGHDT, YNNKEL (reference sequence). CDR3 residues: CASSQPRRGLSDTQYF. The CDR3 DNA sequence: TGTGCCAGCAGCCAACCCCGGCGGGGCCTTAGTGATACGCAGTATTTT.

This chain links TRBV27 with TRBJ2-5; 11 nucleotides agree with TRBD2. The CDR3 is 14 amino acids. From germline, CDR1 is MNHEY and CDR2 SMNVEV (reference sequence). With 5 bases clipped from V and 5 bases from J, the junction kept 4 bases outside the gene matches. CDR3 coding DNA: TGTGCCAGCAGTCCTAGCGGGGGGTGGGAGACCCAGTACTTC. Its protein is CASSPSGGWETQYF.

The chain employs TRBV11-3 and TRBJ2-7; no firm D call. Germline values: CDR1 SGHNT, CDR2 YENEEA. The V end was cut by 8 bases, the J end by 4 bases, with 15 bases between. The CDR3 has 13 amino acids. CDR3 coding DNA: TGTGCCAGCGCGAAAGGTGAGGCTTACGAGCAGTACTTC. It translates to CASAKGEAYEQYF.

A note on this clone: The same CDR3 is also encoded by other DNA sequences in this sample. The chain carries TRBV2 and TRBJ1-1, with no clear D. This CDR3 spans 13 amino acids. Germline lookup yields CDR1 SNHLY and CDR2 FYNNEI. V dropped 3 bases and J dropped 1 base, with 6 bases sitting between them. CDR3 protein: CASSELENTEAFF. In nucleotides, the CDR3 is TGTGCCAGCAGTGAGTTAGAGAACACTGAAGCTTTCTTT.

CDR3 amino acids: CASSAGQGNEQFF. DNA of the CDR3: TGTGCCAGCAGTGCGGGACAGGGCAATGAGCAGTTCTTC. The V gene is TRBV25-1, the J gene TRBJ2-1; TRBD1 matches at 9 bases. With V trimmed by 4 bases and J by 6 bases, 1 base remained unmatched. Germline CDR1 and CDR2: MGHDK and SYGVNS. This CDR3 has 13 residues.

This CDR3 reads CASSLGEDRVYGYTF. CDR3 bases: TGTGCCAGCAGCTTAGGGGAGGACAGGGTGTATGGCTACACCTTC. The chain links TRBV7-2 to TRBJ1-2; the match to TRBD1 covers 8 bases. V lost 1 base, J lost 5 bases, and 6 bases stayed unmatched. The CDR3 runs 15 residues. Germline lookup yields CDR1 SGHTA and CDR2 FQGNSA.

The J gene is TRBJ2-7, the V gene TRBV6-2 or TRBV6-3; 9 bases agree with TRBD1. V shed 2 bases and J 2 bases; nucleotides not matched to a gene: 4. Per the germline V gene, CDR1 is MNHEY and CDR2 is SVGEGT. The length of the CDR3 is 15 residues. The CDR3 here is CASSYPGQGTYEQYF. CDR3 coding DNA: TGTGCCAGCAGTTACCCGGGACAGGGCACCTACGAGCAGTACTTC.

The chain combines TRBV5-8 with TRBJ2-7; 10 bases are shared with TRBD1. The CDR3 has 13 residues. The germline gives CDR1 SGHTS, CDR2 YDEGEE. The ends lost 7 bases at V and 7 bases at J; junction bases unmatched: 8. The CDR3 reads CASGTGDLYEQYF. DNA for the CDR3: TGTGCCAGCGGGACAGGGGATCTCTATGAGCAGTACTTC.

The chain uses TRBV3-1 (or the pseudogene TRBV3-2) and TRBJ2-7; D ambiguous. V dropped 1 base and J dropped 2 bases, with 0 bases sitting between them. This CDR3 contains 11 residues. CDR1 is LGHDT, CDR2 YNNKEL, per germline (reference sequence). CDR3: CASSQAYEQYF. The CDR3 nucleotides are TGTGCCAGCAGCCAAGCCTACGAGCAGTACTTC.

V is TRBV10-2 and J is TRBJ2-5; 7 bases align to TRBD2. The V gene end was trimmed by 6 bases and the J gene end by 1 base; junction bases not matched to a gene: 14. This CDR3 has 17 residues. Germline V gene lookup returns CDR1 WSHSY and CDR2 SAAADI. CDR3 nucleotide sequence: TGCGCCAGCAGCGGAGCCCTCAGCGGGGCCATCCAAGAGACCCAGTACTTC. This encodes CASSGALSGAIQETQYF.

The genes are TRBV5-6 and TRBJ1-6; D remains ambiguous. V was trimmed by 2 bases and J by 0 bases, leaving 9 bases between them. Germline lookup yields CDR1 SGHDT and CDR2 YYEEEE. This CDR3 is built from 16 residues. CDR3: CASSFRGSSYNSPLHF. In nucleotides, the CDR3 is TGTGCCAGCAGCTTTAGAGGGAGCTCCTATAATTCACCCCTCCACTTT.

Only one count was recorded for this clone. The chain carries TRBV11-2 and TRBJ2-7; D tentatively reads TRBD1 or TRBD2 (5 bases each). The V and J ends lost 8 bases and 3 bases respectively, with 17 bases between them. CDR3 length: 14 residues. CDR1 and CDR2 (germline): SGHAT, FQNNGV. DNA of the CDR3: TGTGCCAGCCGGGACCCACACTCTAGCTACGAGCAGTACTTC. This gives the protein CASRDPHSSYEQYF.

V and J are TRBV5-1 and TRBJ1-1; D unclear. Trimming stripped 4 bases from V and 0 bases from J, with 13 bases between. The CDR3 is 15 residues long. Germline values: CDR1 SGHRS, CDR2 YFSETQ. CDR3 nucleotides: TGCGCCAGCAGCCCAGGCCGGATAATGAACACTGAAGCTTTCTTT. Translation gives CASSPGRIMNTEAFF. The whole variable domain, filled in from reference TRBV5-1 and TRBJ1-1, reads KAGVTQTPRYLIKTRGQQVTLSCSPISGHRSVSWYQQTPGQGLQFLFEYFSETQRNKGNFPGRFSGRQFSNSRSEMNVSTLELGDSALYLCASSPGRIMNTEAFFGQGTRLTVV.

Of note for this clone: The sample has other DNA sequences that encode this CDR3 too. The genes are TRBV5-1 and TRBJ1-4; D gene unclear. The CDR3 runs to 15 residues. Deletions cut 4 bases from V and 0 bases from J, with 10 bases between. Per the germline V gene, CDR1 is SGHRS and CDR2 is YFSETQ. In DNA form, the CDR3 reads TGCGCCAGCAGCGAGACTGTCGCAACTAATGAAAAACTGTTTTTT. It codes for CASSETVATNEKLFF.

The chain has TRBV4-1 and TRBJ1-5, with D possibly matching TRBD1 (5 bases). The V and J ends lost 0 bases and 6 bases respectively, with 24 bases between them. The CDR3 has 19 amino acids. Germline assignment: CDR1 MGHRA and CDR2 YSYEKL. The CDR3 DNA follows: TGCGCCAGCAGCCAAGAGGGCGGGCCAGGGCGAAAGCAAGGTCAGCCCCAGCATTTT. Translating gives CASSQEGGPGRKQGQPQHF.